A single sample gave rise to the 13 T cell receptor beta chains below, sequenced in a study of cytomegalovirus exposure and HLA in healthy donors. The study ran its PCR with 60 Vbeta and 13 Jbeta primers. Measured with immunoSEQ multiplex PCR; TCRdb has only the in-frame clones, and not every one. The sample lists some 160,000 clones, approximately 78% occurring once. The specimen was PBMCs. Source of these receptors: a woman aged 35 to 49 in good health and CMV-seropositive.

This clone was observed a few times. The CDR3 DNA follows: TGTGCCAGCAGTGAGGGTGGGCGCACCATATATTTT. This gives the protein CASSEGGRTIYF. The chain recombines TRBV25-1 with TRBJ1-3; D is unclear. The germline CDR1 and CDR2 sequences are MGHDK and SYGVNS. The ends were cut back, 3 bases at V and 9 bases at J, with 9 bases in the middle. This CDR3 has 12 residues.

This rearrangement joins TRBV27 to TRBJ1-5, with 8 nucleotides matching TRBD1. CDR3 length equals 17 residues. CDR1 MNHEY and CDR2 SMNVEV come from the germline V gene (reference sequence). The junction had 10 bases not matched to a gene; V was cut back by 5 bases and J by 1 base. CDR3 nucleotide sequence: TGTGCCAGCAGTGCGGACAGGGCGGGTGCGAGCAATCAGCCCCAGCATTTT. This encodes CASSADRAGASNQPQHF.

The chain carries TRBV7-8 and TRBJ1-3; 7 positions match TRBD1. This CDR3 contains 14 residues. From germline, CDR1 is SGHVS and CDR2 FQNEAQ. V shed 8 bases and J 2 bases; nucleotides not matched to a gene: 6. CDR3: CASFSGTAGNTIYF. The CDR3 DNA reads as TGTGCCAGCTTCTCGGGGACAGCTGGAAACACCATATATTTT.

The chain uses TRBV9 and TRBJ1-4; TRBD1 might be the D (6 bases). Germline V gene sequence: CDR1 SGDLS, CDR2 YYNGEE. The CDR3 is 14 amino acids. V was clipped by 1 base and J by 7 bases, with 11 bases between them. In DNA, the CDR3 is TGTGCCAGCAGCGTAAACCAGGGGAGTGAAAAACTGTTTTTT. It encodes CASSVNQGSEKLFF.

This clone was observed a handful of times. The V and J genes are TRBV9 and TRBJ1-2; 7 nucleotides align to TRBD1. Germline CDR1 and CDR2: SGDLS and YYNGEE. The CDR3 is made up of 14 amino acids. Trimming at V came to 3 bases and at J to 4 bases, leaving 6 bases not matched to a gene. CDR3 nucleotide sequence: TGTGCCAGCAGCGCCTCTGGACAGGTCTATGGCTACACCTTC. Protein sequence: CASSASGQVYGYTF.

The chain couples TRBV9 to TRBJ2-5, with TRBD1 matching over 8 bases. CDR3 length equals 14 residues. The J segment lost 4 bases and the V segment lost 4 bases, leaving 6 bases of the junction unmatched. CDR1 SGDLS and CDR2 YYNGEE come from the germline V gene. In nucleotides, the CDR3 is TGTGCCAGCAGCACTCCCGACAGGGGAGAGACCCAGTACTTC. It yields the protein CASSTPDRGETQYF.

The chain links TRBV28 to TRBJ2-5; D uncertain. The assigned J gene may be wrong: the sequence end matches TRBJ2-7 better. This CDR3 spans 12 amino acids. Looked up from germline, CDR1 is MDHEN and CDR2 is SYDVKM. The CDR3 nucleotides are TGTGCCAGCAGTCCCCTCTCTCCCGAGCAGTACTTC. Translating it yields CASSPLSPEQYF.

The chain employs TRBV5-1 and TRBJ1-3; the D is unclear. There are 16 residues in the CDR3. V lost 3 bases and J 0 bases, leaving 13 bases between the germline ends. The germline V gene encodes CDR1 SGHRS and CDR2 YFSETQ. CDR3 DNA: TGCGCCAGCAGCTCAGAGCGGCCGGACTCTGGAAACACCATATATTTT. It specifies CASSSERPDSGNTIYF. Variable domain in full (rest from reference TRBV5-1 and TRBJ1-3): KAGVTQTPRYLIKTRGQQVTLSCSPISGHRSVSWYQQTPGQGLQFLFEYFSETQRNKGNFPGRFSGRQFSNSRSEMNVSTLELGDSALYLCASSSERPDSGNTIYFGEGSWLTVV.

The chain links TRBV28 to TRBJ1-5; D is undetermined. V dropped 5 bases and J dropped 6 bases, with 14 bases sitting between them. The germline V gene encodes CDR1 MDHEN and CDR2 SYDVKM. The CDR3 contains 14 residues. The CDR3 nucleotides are TGTGCCAGCAGTACCCCCACAGTCGGTCAGCCCCAGCATTTT. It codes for CASSTPTVGQPQHF.

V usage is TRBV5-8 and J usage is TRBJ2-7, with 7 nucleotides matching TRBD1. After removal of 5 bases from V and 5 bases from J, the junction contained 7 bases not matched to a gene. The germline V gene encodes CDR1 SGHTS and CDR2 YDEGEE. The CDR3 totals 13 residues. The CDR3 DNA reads TGTGCCAGCAGACAAACAGGGGCGGACGAGCAGTACTTC. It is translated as CASRQTGADEQYF.

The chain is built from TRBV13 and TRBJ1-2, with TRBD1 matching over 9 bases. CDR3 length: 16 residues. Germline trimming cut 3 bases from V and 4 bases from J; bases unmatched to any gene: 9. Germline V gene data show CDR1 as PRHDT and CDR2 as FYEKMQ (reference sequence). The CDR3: CASSFGQGTGLYGYTF. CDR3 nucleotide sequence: TGTGCCAGCAGCTTCGGACAGGGGACGGGCCTCTATGGCTACACCTTC.

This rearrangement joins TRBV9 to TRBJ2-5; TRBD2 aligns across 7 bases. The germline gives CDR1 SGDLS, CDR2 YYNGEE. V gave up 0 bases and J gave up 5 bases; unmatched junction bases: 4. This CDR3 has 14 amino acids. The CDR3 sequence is CASSVEGAGETQYF. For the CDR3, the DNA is TGTGCCAGCAGCGTAGAAGGAGCGGGGGAGACCCAGTACTTC. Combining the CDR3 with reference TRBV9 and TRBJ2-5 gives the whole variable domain DSGVTQTPKHLITATGQRVTLRCSPRSGDLSVYWYQQSLDQGLQFLIQYYNGEERAKGNILERFSAQQFPDLHSELNLSSLELGDSALYFCASSVEGAGETQYFGPGTRLLVL.

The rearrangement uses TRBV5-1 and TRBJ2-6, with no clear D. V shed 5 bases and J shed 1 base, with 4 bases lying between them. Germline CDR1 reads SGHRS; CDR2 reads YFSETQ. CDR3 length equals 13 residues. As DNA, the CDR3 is TGCGCCAGCAGGCAGTCTGGGGCCAACGTCCTGACTTTC. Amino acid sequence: CASRQSGANVLTF.